One sample yielded the 8 T cell receptor beta chains listed below, sequenced in a study of blood T cell repertoires in COVID-19. Method: immunoSEQ multiplex PCR; TCRdb's copy keeps in-frame clones and lacks some. Of about 380,000 clones listed, approximately 81% were seen once; the top ten hold about 3.6%. Sequenced: peripheral blood. Every receptor here comes from a woman between 18 and 29 years old with acute or convalescent COVID-19.

This chain connects TRBV15 to TRBJ2-1; 7 bases are shared with TRBD2. V lost 7 bases, J lost 0 bases, and 3 bases stayed unmatched. CDR1 is LNHNV and CDR2 is YYDKDF in the germline V gene (reference sequence). This CDR3 spans 14 amino acids. CDR3 amino acids: CATTLADSYNEQFF. CDR3 sequence (DNA): TGTGCCACCACCCTAGCGGACTCCTACAATGAGCAGTTCTTC.

This chain links TRBV9 with TRBJ1-2; a weak D match, TRBD1 (5 bases). The CDR3 totals 16 residues. V lost 0 bases, J lost 5 bases, and 17 bases lay in between. Germline assignment: CDR1 SGDLS and CDR2 YYNGEE. The CDR3 protein is CASSVALDMGLYGYTF. CDR3 bases: TGTGCCAGCAGCGTAGCCCTTGACATGGGACTTTATGGCTACACCTTC.

The chain links TRBV6-1 to TRBJ2-7, with D tentatively TRBD1 (5 bases). CDR3 length equals 13 residues. Per the germline V gene, CDR1 is MNHNS and CDR2 is SASEGT. V was pared by 2 bases and J by 3 bases, with 8 bases between. CDR3 region: CASSEQQVYEQYF. CDR3 in DNA: TGTGCCAGCAGTGAACAACAGGTCTACGAGCAGTACTTC.

This clone was seen only once. The same CDR3 can be traced to other DNA sequences in this sample. The chain links TRBV5-1 to TRBJ2-3, with 13 bases aligning to TRBD2. With V trimmed by 3 bases and J by 5 bases, 6 bases remained unmatched. Germline assignment: CDR1 SGHRS and CDR2 YFSETQ. This CDR3 has 16 amino acids. The CDR3 sequence: CASSSTSGGAIDTQYF. CDR3 in DNA: TGCGCCAGCAGCTCAACTAGCGGGGGGGCCATAGATACGCAGTATTTT.

CDR3 coding DNA: TGTGCCAGCAGTTTACAGGGTGGGGGCACAGATACGCAGTATTTT. Its protein is CASSLQGGGTDTQYF. The rearrangement uses TRBV28 and TRBJ2-3, with D maybe TRBD1 (5 bases). The V gene's germline CDR1 is MDHEN and CDR2 SYDVKM. V shed 2 bases and J shed 1 base, with 10 bases lying between them. The length of the CDR3 is 15 residues.

This rearrangement joins TRBV24-1 to TRBJ1-5, with TRBD1 matching over 10 bases. This CDR3 comprises 14 residues. Germline values: CDR1 KGHDR, CDR2 SFDVKD. V lost 5 bases, J lost 7 bases, and 4 bases stayed unmatched. CDR3 sequence: CATSGQGARQPQHF. For the CDR3, the DNA is TGTGCCACCAGTGGACAGGGGGCCAGGCAGCCCCAGCATTTT.

The V and J genes are TRBV7-9 and TRBJ1-6; D unclear. Germline V gene lookup returns CDR1 SEHNR and CDR2 FQNEAQ (reference sequence). The CDR3 loop spans 16 amino acids. Trimming removed 4 bases from V and 0 bases from J, with 10 bases in between. The chain's CDR3 is CASSSVLSSYNSPLHF. The CDR3 bases are TGTGCCAGCAGCTCCGTATTGAGCTCCTATAATTCACCCCTCCACTTT.

In regard to this clone: The sample contains more than one DNA sequence encoding this CDR3. The chain employs TRBV5-1 and TRBJ1-2; D is perhaps TRBD1 (6 bases). V lost 4 bases, J lost 2 bases, and 9 bases lay in between. Germline assignment: CDR1 SGHRS and CDR2 YFSETQ. There are 13 residues in the CDR3. DNA of the CDR3: TGCGCCAGCAGCCGGACAGACAACTATGGCTACACCTTC. The encoded protein is CASSRTDNYGYTF.